This is a list of T cell receptor beta chains from one sample in a study of blood T cell repertoires in COVID-19. The table came from immunoSEQ multiplex PCR; TCRdb's copy has only in-frame clones and leaves some out. The sample contains some 400,000 clones, more than 80% of which appear only once. The sample was PBMCs or T cells enriched from blood (not recorded which). All receptors come from a man under 40 who had recovered from COVID-19. CDR3s include the opening cysteine and the closing phenylalanine or tryptophan.

TRBV15	TRBJ2-1	CATSRDTGVSYNEQFF
TRBV7-6	TRBJ1-6	CASSENSPLHF
TRBV30	TRBJ1-5	CAWSNSRGGQPQHF
TRBV28	TRBJ1-5	CASSLTGRNQPQHF
TRBV27	TRBJ2-5	CASSLFYQETQYF
TRBV5-6	TRBJ2-7	CASSSTGGRYEQYF
TRBV10-1	TRBJ2-3	CASSEGTSLTDTQYF
TRBV5-1	TRBJ2-5	CASRPPGLAGETQYF
TRBV28	TRBJ1-2	CASSLPRGASANYGYTF
TRBV11-2	TRBJ1-1	CASSRDRLVEAFF
TRBV5-1	TRBJ2-5	CASSFPTGTGPRGETQYF
TRBV29-1	TRBJ2-1	CSVEDGTSGIIYEQFF
TRBV9	TRBJ2-7	CASSDPSASRRDEQYF
TRBV10-3	TRBJ2-5	CAISESFAGGRIFQETQYF
TRBV7-2	TRBJ1-5	CASSSNGQGDQPQHF
TRBV3-1/TRBV3-2	TRBJ1-1	CASSQDAVGGGMNTEAFF
TRBV5-1	TRBJ1-4	CASSKTGEATNEKLFF
TRBV7-9	TRBJ2-5	CASSPRLTKETQYF
TRBV18	TRBJ2-1	CASSPPSGTGGSRKSNEQFF
TRBV28	TRBJ1-1	CASSSPPHDRGNTEAFF
TRBV7-9	TRBJ2-1	CASSGLGGSSYNEQFF
TRBV29-1	TRBJ1-1	CSVEGRQAQNTEAFF
TRBV3-1/TRBV3-2	TRBJ2-7	CASSQGPGLAGVF
TRBV6-1	TRBJ2-7	CASSAGTVGLAGVYEQYF
TRBV28	TRBJ2-7	CASRVEREGYEQYF
TRBV2	TRBJ2-1	CASSLLGTVNNEQFF
TRBV10-3	TRBJ2-1	CAISYRSGQGGYNEQFF
TRBV4-1	TRBJ2-7	CASSQTYWQRERDYEQYF
TRBV7-6	TRBJ2-3	CASSATGGTTDTQYF
TRBV7-2	TRBJ1-1	CASRPVQGAQTEAFF
TRBV28	TRBJ2-5	CASTIGAGGPGYF
TRBV28	TRBJ2-1	CASSFPGQNEQFF
TRBV7-9	TRBJ2-2	CASSSLQGQLNTGELFF
TRBV5-1	TRBJ2-1	CASSRSGGSYNEQFF
TRBV18	TRBJ2-3	CASSPPRRARDTQYF
TRBV28	TRBJ1-5	CASSFPTQGIGVNQPQHF